The TCR beta chain described here comes from a study of T cell responses to AZD1222 COVID-19 vaccine (dated by TCRdb to the early 2020s). Notes on the research overall: A total of over 230 trial participants underwent TCR sequencing, of whom around 200 received two doses of AZD1222 and some 25 received two doses of the MenACWY control vaccine. Trial participants were enrolled into age subgroups of 18-55, 56-69 and 70-plus years, which contained about 150, 27 and 61 TCR-sequenced participants, respectively. Study-wide conclusions, independent of this receptor: Epitopes outside the regions mutated in the B.1.351 and B.1.1.7 variants were reportedly recognized by nearly half of the unique spike-specific TCRs. Conclusions about previously exposed vaccinees are limited because only 5 or 6 AZD1222 recipients were SARS-CoV-2 seropositive at baseline. Participants were mostly white British and included more females than males, and it was suggested by the authors that clonal diversity may have been underestimated. In the small 56-69-year group, the increase in depth fell short of significance, most likely because of low power. Because no samples from the day 14 peak response were available, repertoires could be characterized only after the peak T cell response. Spike-specific TCR breadth and depth rose significantly after two AZD1222 doses compared with day 0 and with MenACWY recipients. The whole spike protein was spanned by vaccine-associated CD4 TCRs, and dominant responses were seen in regions 160-218 and 743-854.

Trimming takes 5 bases off V and 3 bases off J; junction bases not matched to a gene: 8. Based on the germline V gene, the CDR1 and CDR2 sequences are SGHTA and FQGNSA. The CDR3 starts with the cysteine, ends with the phenylalanine, and has 16 residues. The CDR3 DNA has 48 bases and is translated from base 1. This clone was seen just once. Its antigen remains undetermined. The sample holds no much larger clone one base away, and base qualities are not on file. The CDR3 regions of human TCRbeta chains were analyzed by immunosequencing. On the authors' methods: TCRs in the repertoires were compared against a reference library of SARS-CoV-2-specific TCRs that had been generated with the MIRA antigen-specificity platform. Breadth was defined as the fraction of unique TCRs that were SARS-CoV-2-associated, and depth was defined as the fraction of total T cells that were SARS-CoV-2-associated. Using the MIRA data, each spike-specific TCR was assigned both to the spike region to which the TCR was reactive and to a CD4 or CD8 class. Log10-transformed breadth and depth values were compared by one-way ANOVA with Sidak's multiple comparisons tests. In its TCRdb copy, this immuneACCESS table keeps in-frame sequences only and misses some clones. Where compared with another copy, unresolved V genes explain less than half of these, and the others have no known cause. V and J calls and clone size are copied from that table; D and trimming were computed from the DNA. The sample table holds roughly 120,000 clones, of which about 86% were seen once. Clones ranked in the top ten supply roughly 15% of the sample.

The time point label here, explained by the study, means: about 28 days (+/-7) after the second vaccine dose. AZD1222 recipients whose second dose came at about 4 weeks and those whose second dose came at about 12 weeks were combined into one group, since spike-specific TCR depth and breadth did not differ between the two schedules. Samples from vaccinated people were obtained from the UK trials COV001 and COV002, which included a single-blind randomized controlled phase 2/3 trial of AZD1222 (ChAdOx1 nCoV-19) in healthy adults. For TCRbeta chain sequencing, PBMC samples from trial participants were taken at day 0 and at day 28 after the second dose.

This material consisted of peripheral blood, taken 28 days after the second AZD1222 dose. The source is an adult who received the AZD1222 COVID-19 vaccine. In this chain, TRBV7-2 is recombined with TRBJ2-2, with 8 junctional bases fitting TRBD1. The encoded CDR3 is CASSPRQGAYTGELFF. Read as DNA, the sequence is TGTGCCAGCAGCCCCCGTCAGGGGGCGTACACCGGGGAGCTGTTTTTT. Outside the CDR3, residues come from the reference TRBV7-2 and TRBJ2-2 proteins, so the full variable domain is: GAGVSQSPSNKVTEKGKDVELRCDPISGHTALYWYRQSLGQGLEFLIYFQGNSAPDKSGLPSDRFSAERTGGSVSTLTIQRTQQEDSAVYLCASSPRQGAYTGELFFGEGSRLTVL.